The clone carrying this T cell receptor beta chain is a singleton in its sample. The sample originates from a study of control samples from healthy donors and cancer patients. The CDR3 runs 17 residues. The V end was cut by 1 base, the J end by 0 bases, with 12 bases between. Looked up from germline, CDR1 is SGHTA and CDR2 is FQGTGA. Only in-frame clones appear in the TCRdb table, and some are missing; sequencing was by immunoSEQ multiplex PCR. The table has around 230,000 clones, roughly 94% seen once. The chain combines TRBV7-3 with TRBJ2-2, with D tentatively TRBD1 (5 bases). Sequenced input: blood. The sequence was obtained from a man aged 50-59 years in good health. The CDR3 DNA sequence: TGTGCCAGCAGCTTAAATCCGGGCAGGGCGAACACCGGGGAGCTGTTTTTT. Encoded protein: CASSLNPGRANTGELFF.